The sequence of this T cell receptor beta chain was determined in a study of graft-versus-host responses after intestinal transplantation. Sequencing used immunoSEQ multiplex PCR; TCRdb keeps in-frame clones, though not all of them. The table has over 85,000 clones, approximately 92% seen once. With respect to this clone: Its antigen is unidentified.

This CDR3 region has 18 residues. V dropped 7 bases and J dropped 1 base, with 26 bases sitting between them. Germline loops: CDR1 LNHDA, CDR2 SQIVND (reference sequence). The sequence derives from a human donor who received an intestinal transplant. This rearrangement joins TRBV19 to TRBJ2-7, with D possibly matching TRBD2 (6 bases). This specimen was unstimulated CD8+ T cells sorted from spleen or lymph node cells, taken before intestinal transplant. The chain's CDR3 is CASTQEANSGLISYEQYF. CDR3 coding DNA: TGTGCCAGTACTCAAGAGGCGAATAGCGGACTGATATCCTACGAGCAGTACTTC.